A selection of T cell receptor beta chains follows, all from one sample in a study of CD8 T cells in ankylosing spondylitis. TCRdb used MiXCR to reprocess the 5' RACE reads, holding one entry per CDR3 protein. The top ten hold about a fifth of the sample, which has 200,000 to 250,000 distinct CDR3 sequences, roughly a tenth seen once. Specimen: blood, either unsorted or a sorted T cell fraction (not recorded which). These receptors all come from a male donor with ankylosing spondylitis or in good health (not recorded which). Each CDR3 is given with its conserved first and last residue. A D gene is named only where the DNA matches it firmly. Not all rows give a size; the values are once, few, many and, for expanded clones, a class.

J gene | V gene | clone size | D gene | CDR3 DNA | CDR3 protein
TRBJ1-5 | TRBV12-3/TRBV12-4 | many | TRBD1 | TGTGCCAGCAGTCAGGGGACAGACAATCAGCCCCAGCATTTT | CASSQGTDNQPQHF
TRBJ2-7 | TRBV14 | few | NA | TGTGCCAGCAGCCATTCCGACTACGAGCAGTACTTC | CASSHSDYEQYF
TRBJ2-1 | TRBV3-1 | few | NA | TGTGCCAGCAGCCCCGGGGACGGGATGTACAATGAGCAGTTCTTC | CASSPGDGMYNEQFF
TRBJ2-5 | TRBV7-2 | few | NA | TGTGCCAGCAGCCCGTCGCCCGGAGAGACCCAGTACTTC | CASSPSPGETQYF
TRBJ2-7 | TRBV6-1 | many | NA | TGTGCCAGCAGTGAGAAAACTAATCTTAGGCAGTACTTC | CASSEKTNLRQYF
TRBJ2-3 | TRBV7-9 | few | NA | TGTGCCAGCACTCCCTCCTTTACGCAGTATTTT | CASTPSFTQYF
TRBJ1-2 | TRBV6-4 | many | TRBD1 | TGTGCCAGCAGTGACTCGAGACAGGGGAGCTACACCTTC | CASSDSRQGSYTF
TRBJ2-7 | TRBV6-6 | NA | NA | TGTGCCAGCGCCTTGCCCTCCTACGAGCAGTACTTC | CASALPSYEQYF
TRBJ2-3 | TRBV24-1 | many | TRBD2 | TGTGCCACCAGTGATTTTTCCTTAGCGGGGGGGGTAGATACGCAGTATTTT | CATSDFSLAGGVDTQYF
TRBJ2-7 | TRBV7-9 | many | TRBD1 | TGTGCCAGCAGTCTTCTCACAGGGGGTGGGGAGCAGTACTTC | CASSLLTGGGEQYF
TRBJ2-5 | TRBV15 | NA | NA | TGTGCCACCAGCAGAGATCGGGGTACTGAAGAGACCCAGTACTTC | CATSRDRGTEETQYF
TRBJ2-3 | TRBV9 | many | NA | TGTGCCAGCAGCGTGGGCACTAGTAGTAGCACAGATACGCAGTATTTT | CASSVGTSSSTDTQYF
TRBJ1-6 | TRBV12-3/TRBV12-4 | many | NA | TGTGCCAGCCTACAGGGTAGCAATTCACCCCTCCACTTT | CASLQGSNSPLHF
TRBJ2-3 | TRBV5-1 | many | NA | TGCGCCAGCAGCTTATTGGATCTCGCAGATACGCAGTATTTT | CASSLLDLADTQYF
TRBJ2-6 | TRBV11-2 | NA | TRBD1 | TGTGCCAGCAGCTTAAGGACTCCCAGGACAGGGGACTCTGGGGCCAACGTCCTGACTTTC | CASSLRTPRTGDSGANVLTF
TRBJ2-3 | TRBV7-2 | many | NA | TGTGCCAGCAGCTTAGAGGCGGGTACAGATACGCAGTATTTT | CASSLEAGTDTQYF
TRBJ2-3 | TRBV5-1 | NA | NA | TGCGCCAGCAGCTTGGTTGACAGAAACACAGATACGCAGTATTTT | CASSLVDRNTDTQYF
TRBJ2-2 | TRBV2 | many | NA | TGTGCCAGCGGGGAGGTTACCGGGGAGCTGTTTTTT | CASGEVTGELFF